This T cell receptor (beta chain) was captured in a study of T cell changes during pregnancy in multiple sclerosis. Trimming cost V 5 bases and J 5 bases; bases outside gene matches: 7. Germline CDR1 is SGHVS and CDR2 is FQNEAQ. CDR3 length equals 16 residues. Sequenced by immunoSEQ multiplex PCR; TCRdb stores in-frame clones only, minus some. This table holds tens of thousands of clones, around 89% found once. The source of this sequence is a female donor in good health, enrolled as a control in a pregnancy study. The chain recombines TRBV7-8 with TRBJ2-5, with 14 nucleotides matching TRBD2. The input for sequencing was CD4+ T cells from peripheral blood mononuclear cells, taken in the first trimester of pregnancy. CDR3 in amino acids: CASSPTSGRAWETQYF. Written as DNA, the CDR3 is TGTGCCAGCAGCCCGACTAGCGGGAGGGCCTGGGAGACCCAGTACTTC. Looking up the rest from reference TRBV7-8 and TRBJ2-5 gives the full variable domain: GAGVSQSPRYKVAKRGQDVALRCDPISGHVSLFWYQQALGQGPEFLTYFQNEAQLDKSGLPSDRFFAERPEGSVSTLKIQRTQQEDSAVYLCASSPTSGRAWETQYFGPGTRLLVL.